The 8 T cell receptor beta chains listed next were all sequenced from one sample in a study of blood T cell repertoires in COVID-19. Using immunoSEQ multiplex PCR, the repertoire was profiled, and TCRdb retains in-frame clones only, with some absent. The sample comprises 52,000 or so clones, approximately 81% of which are singletons, and around 2.7% rests with the top ten. Sequenced: peripheral blood. Receptor source: a man aged 50 to 59 with acute or convalescent COVID-19.

The V and J genes are TRBV19 and TRBJ2-3, with D perhaps matching TRBD1 (5 bases). CDR3 length: 17 residues. The V and J ends lost 2 bases and 2 bases respectively, with 17 bases between them. The germline CDR1 and CDR2 sequences are LNHDA and SQIVND (reference sequence). CDR3 sequence reads: CASSIYLSDSSTDTQYF. CDR3 bases: TGTGCCAGTAGTATATATTTGTCCGACAGCTCCACAGATACGCAGTATTTT.

The V gene is TRBV23-1, the J gene TRBJ2-1, with 8 bases that match TRBD1. Being an ORF, TRBV23-1 has a function that is uncertain. The trim removed 9 bases at V and 0 bases at J, leaving 7 bases unmatched. CDR3 size: 15 residues. CDR3 nucleotide sequence: TGCGCCAGGCCGGGACAGGCGAGCTCCTACAATGAGCAGTTCTTC. Translated: CARPGQASSYNEQFF.

The J gene is TRBJ2-1, the V gene TRBV19; tentatively, D is TRBD1 (6 bases). The CDR3 runs to 15 residues. The V gene's germline CDR1 is LNHDA and CDR2 SQIVND (reference sequence). Trimming shortened V by 7 bases and J by 2 bases, and 15 bases separated the two germline ends. The CDR3 DNA reads TGTGCCAGTACCGAAGACAGGCGGCCCTACAATGAGCAGTTCTTC. Its protein product is CASTEDRRPYNEQFF.

The rearrangement uses TRBV6-6 and TRBJ1-3, with no clear D. The CDR3 extends over 15 amino acids. V lost 0 bases and J 8 bases, leaving 14 bases between the germline ends. Per the germline V gene, CDR1 is MNHNY and CDR2 is SVGAGI (reference sequence). The CDR3 loop is CASSYSTISGDTIYF. The DNA of the CDR3 is TGTGCCAGCAGTTACTCTACTATTTCCGGGGACACCATATATTTT.

This sequence joins TRBV5-1 and TRBJ1-2, with a tentative D call TRBD1 (5 bases). The CDR3 extends over 13 amino acids. The germline V and J ends were trimmed by 4 bases and 6 bases, with 13 bases remaining between them. Germline V gene sequence: CDR1 SGHRS, CDR2 YFSETQ. The CDR3 nucleotides read TGCGCCAGCAGCCCCACAGGAAGTAATGGCTACACCTTC. Protein: CASSPTGSNGYTF.

The gene calls are TRBV5-6 and TRBJ2-7; 8 bases align to TRBD2. V shed 3 bases, J shed 6 bases, and the junction held 11 bases outside the gene matches. Per germline, CDR1 SGHDT and CDR2 YYEEEE. The CDR3 extends over 15 amino acids. CDR3 nucleotide sequence: TGTGCCAGCAGCTATAGCGGGGTTTTTGTTTCCGAGCAGTACTTC. This sequence encodes CASSYSGVFVSEQYF.

The J gene is TRBJ2-2, the V gene TRBV28, with 8 bases that match TRBD2. Trimming at V came to 2 bases and at J to 3 bases, leaving 8 bases not matched to a gene. CDR1 and CDR2 from the germline V gene are MDHEN and SYDVKM. The length of the CDR3 is 17 residues. In DNA, the CDR3 is TGTGCCAGCAGTTTACCCGCGGCTAGCGGGTACACCGGGGAGCTGTTTTTT. Its protein is CASSLPAASGYTGELFF.

The chain employs TRBV5-6 and TRBJ2-3, with 8 bases aligning to TRBD1. CDR3 size: 14 residues. The junction had 4 bases not matched to a gene; V was cut back by 4 bases and J by 3 bases. Germline loops: CDR1 SGHDT, CDR2 YYEEEE. The CDR3 region has the DNA TGTGCCAGCAGCCGCGGACAGGGAACAGATACGCAGTATTTT. As protein: CASSRGQGTDTQYF. Variable domain in full (rest from reference TRBV5-6 and TRBJ2-3): DAGVTQSPTHLIKTRGQQVTLRCSPKSGHDTVSWYQQALGQGPQFIFQYYEEEERQRGNFPDRFSGHQFPNYSSELNVNALLLGDSALYLCASSRGQGTDTQYFGPGTRLTVL.